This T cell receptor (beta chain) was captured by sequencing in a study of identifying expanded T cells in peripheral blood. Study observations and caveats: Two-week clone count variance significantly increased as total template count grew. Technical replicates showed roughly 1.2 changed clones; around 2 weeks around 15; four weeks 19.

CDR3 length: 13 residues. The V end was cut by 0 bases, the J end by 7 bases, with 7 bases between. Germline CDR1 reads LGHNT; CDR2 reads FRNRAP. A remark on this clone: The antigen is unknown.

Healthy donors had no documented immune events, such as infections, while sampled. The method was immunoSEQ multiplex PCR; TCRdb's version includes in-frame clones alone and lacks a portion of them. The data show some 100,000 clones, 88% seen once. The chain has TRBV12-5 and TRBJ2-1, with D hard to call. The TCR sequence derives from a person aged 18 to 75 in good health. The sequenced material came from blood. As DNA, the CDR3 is TGTGCTAGTGGTTTGGTACTGGGGAATGAGCAGTTCTTC. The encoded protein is CASGLVLGNEQFF.